This T cell receptor (beta chain) was sequenced for a study of cytomegalovirus exposure and HLA in healthy donors. Researchers ran the PCR with 60 Vbeta and 13 Jbeta primers. Method: immunoSEQ multiplex PCR; TCRdb's copy keeps in-frame clones and lacks some. The data hold approximately 100,000 clones, with 74% observed a single time. The CDR3 totals 14 residues. The germline V gene encodes CDR1 MNHNS and CDR2 SASEGT. V was cut by 6 bases and J by 3 bases, with 14 bases left in between. The sequenced material came from PBMCs. The origin of this receptor is a human donor in good health. The chain is built from TRBV6-1 and TRBJ2-5; the D gene is possibly TRBD2 (5 bases). The DNA for the CDR3 is TGTGCCAGCAGCTTCCAAGCGGCCGAAGAGACCCAGTACTTC. Translation gives CASSFQAAEETQYF.